Listed below are T cell receptor beta chains from one sample, sequenced in a study of identical twins. TCRdb re-called the 5' RACE reads with MiXCR, one entry per CDR3 protein. This sample carries about 660,000 distinct CDR3 sequences, less than 10% of them seen once, and the ten largest clones take approximately 0.96%. This sample was also put to use in a study of yellow fever vaccine responses in identical twins.

Sequenced input: PBMCs. The receptors stem from a woman younger than 35 in good health. The CDR3 runs from the conserved cysteine through the conserved F or W. A D gene is named only where the DNA matches it firmly. Size tells how often a clone was seen (once, few, many) or the class of an expanded clone, and some rows leave it out.

d_call: -; v_call: TRBV12-3/TRBV12-4; cdr3_length: 14; j_call: TRBJ1-3; clone_size: many; cdr3_aa: CASSFASSGNTIYF; cdr3_nt: TGTGCCAGCAGTTTCGCCAGCTCTGGAAACACCATATATTTT
d_call: TRBD1; v_call: TRBV10-3; cdr3_length: 16; j_call: TRBJ2-3; clone_size: -; cdr3_aa: CAISESRGQGAHTQYF; cdr3_nt: TGTGCCATCAGTGAGTCTCGGGGACAGGGGGCACATACGCAGTATTTT
d_call: -; v_call: TRBV20-1; cdr3_length: 15; j_call: TRBJ2-1; clone_size: few; cdr3_aa: CSAREGRTFYNEQFF; cdr3_nt: TGCAGTGCTAGAGAGGGCAGGACCTTTTACAATGAGCAGTTCTTC
d_call: -; v_call: TRBV29-1; cdr3_length: 12; j_call: TRBJ1-2; clone_size: few; cdr3_aa: CSVWGGVHGYTF; cdr3_nt: TGCAGCGTTTGGGGCGGGGTTCATGGCTACACCTTC
d_call: TRBD2; v_call: TRBV6-2/TRBV6-3; cdr3_length: 20; j_call: TRBJ2-1; clone_size: many; cdr3_aa: CASTTELTSGARETYNEQFF; cdr3_nt: TGTGCCAGCACCACAGAATTGACTAGCGGGGCCCGGGAAACCTACAATGAGCAGTTCTTC
d_call: TRBD2; v_call: TRBV11-2; cdr3_length: 18; j_call: TRBJ2-7; clone_size: -; cdr3_aa: CASSSPPGLAGGSYEQYF; cdr3_nt: TGTGCCAGCAGCTCGCCCCCGGGACTAGCGGGAGGCTCCTACGAGCAGTACTTC
d_call: -; v_call: TRBV10-3; cdr3_length: 13; j_call: TRBJ2-1; clone_size: few; cdr3_aa: CAIRRDTSNEQFF; cdr3_nt: TGTGCCATCAGGAGAGACACGAGCAATGAGCAGTTCTTC
d_call: -; v_call: TRBV4-2; cdr3_length: 17; j_call: TRBJ2-3; clone_size: few; cdr3_aa: CASSHATTRGDTDTQYF; cdr3_nt: TGTGCCAGCAGCCACGCCACGACTAGGGGGGACACAGATACGCAGTATTTT
d_call: -; v_call: TRBV12-3/TRBV12-4; cdr3_length: 13; j_call: TRBJ1-5; clone_size: few; cdr3_aa: CASSLAPNQPQHF; cdr3_nt: TGTGCCAGCAGTTTAGCCCCAAATCAGCCCCAGCATTTT
d_call: -; v_call: TRBV28; cdr3_length: 14; j_call: TRBJ2-5; clone_size: -; cdr3_aa: CASSFVGLKETQYF; cdr3_nt: TGTGCCAGCAGTTTTGTAGGGCTAAAAGAGACCCAGTACTTC
d_call: TRBD2; v_call: TRBV12-3/TRBV12-4; cdr3_length: 13; j_call: TRBJ2-3; clone_size: many; cdr3_aa: CASSRGGPDTQYF; cdr3_nt: TGTGCCAGCTCGCGGGGGGGCCCGGATACGCAGTATTTT
d_call: -; v_call: TRBV11-2; cdr3_length: 14; j_call: TRBJ2-3; clone_size: few; cdr3_aa: CASARLDHTDTQYF; cdr3_nt: TGTGCCAGCGCCCGACTAGATCACACAGATACGCAGTATTTT
d_call: TRBD2; v_call: TRBV7-9; cdr3_length: 15; j_call: TRBJ2-1; clone_size: few; cdr3_aa: CASSNGLAGGNEQFF; cdr3_nt: TGTGCCAGCAGCAACGGACTAGCGGGAGGGAATGAGCAGTTCTTC
d_call: -; v_call: TRBV5-1; cdr3_length: 13; j_call: TRBJ2-5; clone_size: -; cdr3_aa: CASSTRTSETQYF; cdr3_nt: TGCGCCAGCAGCACGAGGACGTCGGAGACCCAGTACTTC
d_call: TRBD2; v_call: TRBV12-3/TRBV12-4; cdr3_length: 15; j_call: TRBJ2-3; clone_size: many; cdr3_aa: CATRRAGGSTDTQYF; cdr3_nt: TGTGCCACCCGAAGGGCGGGGGGCTCCACAGATACGCAGTATTTT
d_call: -; v_call: TRBV7-2; cdr3_length: 13; j_call: TRBJ2-4; clone_size: few; cdr3_aa: CASSDSVKNIQYF; cdr3_nt: TGTGCCAGCAGCGACTCGGTCAAAAACATTCAGTACTTC
d_call: TRBD1; v_call: TRBV5-1; cdr3_length: 14; j_call: TRBJ2-7; clone_size: many; cdr3_aa: CASSSAGTVYEQYF; cdr3_nt: TGCGCCAGCAGCTCCGCCGGGACAGTCTACGAGCAGTACTTC
d_call: -; v_call: TRBV25-1; cdr3_length: 15; j_call: TRBJ2-3; clone_size: many; cdr3_aa: CASSGQGKPTDTQYF; cdr3_nt: TGTGCCAGCAGTGGACAAGGAAAACCCACAGATACGCAGTATTTT
d_call: -; v_call: TRBV3-1; cdr3_length: 15; j_call: TRBJ2-2; clone_size: -; cdr3_aa: CATSQGTRNTGELFF; cdr3_nt: TGTGCCACCTCACAAGGGACTCGGAACACCGGGGAGCTGTTTTTT
d_call: -; v_call: TRBV9; cdr3_length: 16; j_call: TRBJ2-1; clone_size: few; cdr3_aa: CASSVVGTALHNEQFF; cdr3_nt: TGTGCCAGCAGCGTAGTGGGGACTGCGCTCCACAATGAGCAGTTCTTC
d_call: -; v_call: TRBV12-3/TRBV12-4; cdr3_length: 14; j_call: TRBJ2-3; clone_size: many; cdr3_aa: CASSLIRGTDTQYF; cdr3_nt: TGTGCCAGCAGTTTAATCCGGGGAACTGATACGCAGTATTTT
d_call: TRBD2; v_call: TRBV29-1; cdr3_length: 19; j_call: TRBJ2-1; clone_size: many; cdr3_aa: CSVVVSGLAGPSSYNEQFF; cdr3_nt: TGCAGCGTTGTTGTCTCGGGACTAGCGGGTCCGAGCTCCTACAATGAGCAGTTCTTC
d_call: TRBD1; v_call: TRBV29-1; cdr3_length: 14; j_call: TRBJ2-7; clone_size: few; cdr3_aa: CSVEWGQGPYEQYF; cdr3_nt: TGCAGCGTTGAATGGGGACAGGGTCCCTACGAGCAGTACTTC
d_call: -; v_call: TRBV12-3/TRBV12-4; cdr3_length: 16; j_call: TRBJ2-7; clone_size: -; cdr3_aa: CASSFQPPGHTYEQYF; cdr3_nt: TGTGCCAGCAGTTTCCAACCCCCGGGACATACATACGAGCAGTACTTC
d_call: TRBD2; v_call: TRBV7-2; cdr3_length: 17; j_call: TRBJ2-7; clone_size: -; cdr3_aa: CASSLSSGGVRWNEQYF; cdr3_nt: TGTGCCAGCAGCTTATCTAGCGGGGGGGTTCGTTGGAACGAGCAGTACTTC
d_call: TRBD1; v_call: TRBV12-3/TRBV12-4; cdr3_length: 14; j_call: TRBJ1-5; clone_size: many; cdr3_aa: CASTPGGGLHPQHF; cdr3_nt: TGTGCCAGCACCCCAGGGGGTGGTTTGCATCCCCAGCATTTT
d_call: -; v_call: TRBV7-7; cdr3_length: 15; j_call: TRBJ2-5; clone_size: -; cdr3_aa: CASSFGTRAGETQYF; cdr3_nt: TGTGCTAGCAGCTTCGGGACAAGGGCCGGGGAGACCCAGTACTTC
d_call: -; v_call: TRBV4-3; cdr3_length: 16; j_call: TRBJ2-3; clone_size: -; cdr3_aa: CASSQDGATLPDTQYF; cdr3_nt: TGCGCCAGCAGCCAAGATGGGGCTACCCTGCCGGATACGCAGTATTTT
d_call: -; v_call: TRBV10-3; cdr3_length: 12; j_call: TRBJ2-7; clone_size: -; cdr3_aa: CAISTTNYEQYF; cdr3_nt: TGTGCCATCAGCACCACCAACTACGAGCAGTACTTC
d_call: -; v_call: TRBV29-1; cdr3_length: 13; j_call: TRBJ2-7; clone_size: -; cdr3_aa: CSVAGRGTYEQYF; cdr3_nt: TGCAGCGTTGCGGGTAGGGGAACCTACGAGCAGTACTTC
d_call: TRBD1; v_call: TRBV5-1; cdr3_length: 17; j_call: TRBJ2-6; clone_size: -; cdr3_aa: CASSSRDRTIGANVLTF; cdr3_nt: TGCGCCAGCAGCTCACGGGACAGGACTATAGGGGCCAACGTCCTGACTTTC
d_call: TRBD2; v_call: TRBV20-1; cdr3_length: 17; j_call: TRBJ2-3; clone_size: -; cdr3_aa: CSARDPWTSGRPDTQYF; cdr3_nt: TGCAGTGCTAGAGATCCCTGGACTAGCGGGAGACCAGATACGCAGTATTTT
d_call: -; v_call: TRBV20-1; cdr3_length: 14; j_call: TRBJ2-7; clone_size: few; cdr3_aa: CSARRLALPYEQYF; cdr3_nt: TGCAGTGCTAGAAGGCTAGCTCTGCCCTACGAGCAGTACTTC
d_call: TRBD2; v_call: TRBV4-2; cdr3_length: 16; j_call: TRBJ2-1; clone_size: few; cdr3_aa: CASSHPGLAGAEEQFF; cdr3_nt: TGTGCCAGCAGCCATCCGGGACTAGCGGGAGCAGAAGAGCAGTTCTTC
d_call: TRBD1; v_call: TRBV19; cdr3_length: 13; j_call: TRBJ2-7; clone_size: few; cdr3_aa: CASSRQGTNEQYF; cdr3_nt: TGTGCCAGTAGCCGACAGGGGACGAACGAGCAGTACTTC
d_call: TRBD1; v_call: TRBV3-1; cdr3_length: 16; j_call: TRBJ2-2; clone_size: -; cdr3_aa: CASRPDGTVYAGELFF; cdr3_nt: TGTGCCAGCAGGCCCGATGGGACAGTATATGCCGGGGAGCTGTTTTTT
d_call: -; v_call: TRBV6-2/TRBV6-3; cdr3_length: 14; j_call: TRBJ2-3; clone_size: few; cdr3_aa: CASSYDGNWDTQYF; cdr3_nt: TGTGCCAGCAGTTACGACGGCAACTGGGATACGCAGTATTTT
d_call: TRBD2; v_call: TRBV3-1; cdr3_length: 15; j_call: TRBJ2-7; clone_size: few; cdr3_aa: CASSRPGGGVYEQYF; cdr3_nt: TGTGCCAGCAGCCGCCCCGGCGGGGGGGTTTACGAGCAGTACTTC
d_call: TRBD1; v_call: TRBV6-5; cdr3_length: 11; j_call: TRBJ1-1; clone_size: -; cdr3_aa: CASGTGTEAFF; cdr3_nt: TGTGCCAGTGGGACAGGAACTGAAGCTTTCTTT
d_call: -; v_call: TRBV5-1; cdr3_length: 14; j_call: TRBJ2-7; clone_size: few; cdr3_aa: CASLKGPDSYEQYF; cdr3_nt: TGCGCCAGCTTAAAGGGGCCGGACTCCTACGAGCAGTACTTC
d_call: TRBD1; v_call: TRBV20-1; cdr3_length: 14; j_call: TRBJ2-4; clone_size: once; cdr3_aa: CSALPGQGQNIQYF; cdr3_nt: TGCAGTGCTCTACCGGGACAGGGGCAGAACATTCAGTACTTC
d_call: TRBD2; v_call: TRBV10-3; cdr3_length: 16; j_call: TRBJ2-1; clone_size: few; cdr3_aa: CAISESLAGDYNEQFF; cdr3_nt: TGTGCCATCAGTGAGTCCCTAGCGGGGGATTACAATGAGCAGTTCTTC
d_call: -; v_call: TRBV4-3; cdr3_length: 15; j_call: TRBJ2-2; clone_size: -; cdr3_aa: CASSQDLSVTGEQFF; cdr3_nt: TGCGCCAGCAGCCAAGATTTGAGCGTAACCGGGGAGCAGTTTTTT
d_call: TRBD1; v_call: TRBV10-1; cdr3_length: 16; j_call: TRBJ2-7; clone_size: -; cdr3_aa: CASSLGQGPSSYEQYF; cdr3_nt: TGCGCCAGCAGTCTCGGACAGGGGCCGAGCTCCTACGAGCAGTACTTC
d_call: -; v_call: TRBV12-3/TRBV12-4; cdr3_length: 17; j_call: TRBJ2-7; clone_size: few; cdr3_aa: CASRPVEALRPTYEQYF; cdr3_nt: TGTGCCAGCAGACCAGTAGAGGCCCTTAGGCCCACCTACGAGCAGTACTTC
d_call: TRBD2; v_call: TRBV12-3/TRBV12-4; cdr3_length: 19; j_call: TRBJ2-2; clone_size: few; cdr3_aa: CASSFPPKPGLAGVRELFF; cdr3_nt: TGTGCCAGCAGCTTTCCTCCGAAACCGGGACTAGCGGGAGTCCGGGAGCTGTTTTTT
d_call: TRBD2; v_call: TRBV2; cdr3_length: 15; j_call: TRBJ2-5; clone_size: -; cdr3_aa: CASSSGGASQETQYF; cdr3_nt: TGTGCCAGCAGTAGCGGGGGGGCGTCTCAAGAGACCCAGTACTTC
d_call: TRBD1; v_call: TRBV27; cdr3_length: 15; j_call: TRBJ2-7; clone_size: -; cdr3_aa: CASSLFGTGNDEQYF; cdr3_nt: TGTGCCAGCAGTTTATTTGGGACAGGGAACGATGAGCAGTACTTC
d_call: TRBD2; v_call: TRBV6-5; cdr3_length: 15; j_call: TRBJ2-4; clone_size: few; cdr3_aa: CASSYAEAGVNIQYF; cdr3_nt: TGTGCCAGCAGTTACGCGGAAGCGGGAGTGAACATTCAGTACTTC
d_call: -; v_call: TRBV12-3/TRBV12-4; cdr3_length: 17; j_call: TRBJ2-7; clone_size: few; cdr3_aa: CASSLVLGGTETYEQYF; cdr3_nt: TGTGCCAGCAGTTTGGTCTTAGGCGGGACCGAAACCTACGAGCAGTACTTC
d_call: -; v_call: TRBV4-3; cdr3_length: 16; j_call: TRBJ2-1; clone_size: -; cdr3_aa: CASSQERAALYNEQFF; cdr3_nt: TGCGCCAGCAGCCAAGAACGCGCGGCCCTATACAATGAGCAGTTCTTC
d_call: -; v_call: TRBV6-5; cdr3_length: 17; j_call: TRBJ2-7; clone_size: few; cdr3_aa: CASSYAPLGSSSYEQYF; cdr3_nt: TGTGCCAGCAGTTATGCCCCGTTGGGGAGTTCCTCCTACGAGCAGTACTTC
d_call: -; v_call: TRBV20-1; cdr3_length: 12; j_call: TRBJ2-2; clone_size: -; cdr3_aa: CSAPRRTGELFF; cdr3_nt: TGCAGTGCTCCTCGGAGGACCGGGGAGCTGTTTTTT
d_call: TRBD2; v_call: TRBV20-1; cdr3_length: 15; j_call: TRBJ2-7; clone_size: -; cdr3_aa: CSARAGSGDSYEQYF; cdr3_nt: TGCAGTGCTAGAGCGGGTAGCGGGGACTCCTACGAGCAGTACTTC
d_call: -; v_call: TRBV4-3; cdr3_length: 14; j_call: TRBJ2-7; clone_size: -; cdr3_aa: CASSQDFGTTEQYF; cdr3_nt: TGCGCCAGCAGCCAAGATTTTGGGACAACCGAGCAGTACTTC
d_call: TRBD1; v_call: TRBV10-3; cdr3_length: 16; j_call: TRBJ2-7; clone_size: few; cdr3_aa: CAISESGDSGSYEQYF; cdr3_nt: TGTGCCATCAGTGAGTCGGGGGACAGCGGCTCCTACGAGCAGTACTTC
d_call: -; v_call: TRBV11-2; cdr3_length: 16; j_call: TRBJ2-3; clone_size: few; cdr3_aa: CASSLGLAALTDTQYF; cdr3_nt: TGTGCCAGCAGCTTAGGTTTAGCGGCACTCACAGATACGCAGTATTTT
d_call: TRBD2; v_call: TRBV15; cdr3_length: 15; j_call: TRBJ2-1; clone_size: -; cdr3_aa: CATSRLAGAYNEQFF; cdr3_nt: TGTGCCACCAGCAGACTAGCGGGGGCCTACAATGAGCAGTTCTTC
d_call: -; v_call: TRBV24-1; cdr3_length: 15; j_call: TRBJ2-1; clone_size: -; cdr3_aa: CATSDPGPGFVEQFF; cdr3_nt: TGTGCCACCAGTGATCCCGGGCCAGGGTTCGTCGAGCAGTTCTTC
d_call: TRBD1; v_call: TRBV29-1; cdr3_length: 13; j_call: TRBJ2-3; clone_size: few; cdr3_aa: CSVAQGSTDTQYF; cdr3_nt: TGCAGCGTTGCACAGGGGTCCACAGATACGCAGTATTTT